This TCR beta chain emerged from a study of cytomegalovirus exposure and HLA in healthy donors. Study results and caveats: Some highly shared sequence variants likely arose as a pipeline artifact. As a later analysis showed, a missense DCLRE1C variant was linked to trimming of TCR beta V- and J-genes. Analysis was performed later, and it showed HLA-associated TCR beta chains to be more clonally expanded than equally common others.

Primers for the PCR totalled 60 Vbeta and 13 Jbeta. Sequencing was performed with immunoSEQ multiplex PCR; in TCRdb, only in-frame clones are kept and a portion is missing. The sample yields 96,000 or so clones, around 79% seen once. As to this clone: Antigen specificity is unknown.

Sequences were obtained from PBMCs. The clonotype comes from a woman in her sixties or seventies in good health and CMV-seropositive.

CDR3 residues: CASSVRLAAALGSYNEQFF. The CDR3 bases are TGTGCCAGCAGTGTTCGACTAGCGGCCGCTCTAGGGTCCTACAATGAGCAGTTCTTC. V is TRBV2 and J is TRBJ2-1, with TRBD2 matching over 9 bases. CDR1 SNHLY and CDR2 FYNNEI come from the germline V gene. This CDR3 spans 19 amino acids. J lost 1 base, V lost 4 bases, and 14 bases had no gene match.